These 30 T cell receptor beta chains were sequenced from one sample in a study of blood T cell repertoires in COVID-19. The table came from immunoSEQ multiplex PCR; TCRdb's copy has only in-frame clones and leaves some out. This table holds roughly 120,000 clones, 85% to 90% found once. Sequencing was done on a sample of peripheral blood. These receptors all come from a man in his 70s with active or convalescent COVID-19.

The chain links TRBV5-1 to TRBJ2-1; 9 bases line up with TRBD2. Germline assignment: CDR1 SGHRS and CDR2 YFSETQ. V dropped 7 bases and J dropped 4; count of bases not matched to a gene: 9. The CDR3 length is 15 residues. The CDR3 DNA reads TGCGCCAGCTCCTTAGCGGGAGTAAAGTACAATGAGCAGTTCTTC. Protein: CASSLAGVKYNEQFF.

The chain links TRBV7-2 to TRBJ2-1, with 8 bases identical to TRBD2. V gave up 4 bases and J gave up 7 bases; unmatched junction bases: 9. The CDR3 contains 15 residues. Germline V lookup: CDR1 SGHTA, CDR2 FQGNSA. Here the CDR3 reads CASSSQAGVGNEQFF. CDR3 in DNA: TGTGCCAGCAGCTCCCAAGCGGGAGTAGGGAATGAGCAGTTCTTC.

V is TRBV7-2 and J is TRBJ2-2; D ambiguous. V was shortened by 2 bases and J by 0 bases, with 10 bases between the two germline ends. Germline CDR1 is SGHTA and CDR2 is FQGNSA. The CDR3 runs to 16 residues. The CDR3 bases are TGTGCCAGCAGCTTAATTATACTAACGAACACCGGGGAGCTGTTTTTT. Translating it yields CASSLIILTNTGELFF.

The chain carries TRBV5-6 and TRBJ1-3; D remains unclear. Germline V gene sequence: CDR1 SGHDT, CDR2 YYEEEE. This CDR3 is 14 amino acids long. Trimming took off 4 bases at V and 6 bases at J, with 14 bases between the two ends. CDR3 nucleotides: TGTGCCAGCAGCCTCAGTGGACTTCCAAACACCATATATTTT. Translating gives CASSLSGLPNTIYF.

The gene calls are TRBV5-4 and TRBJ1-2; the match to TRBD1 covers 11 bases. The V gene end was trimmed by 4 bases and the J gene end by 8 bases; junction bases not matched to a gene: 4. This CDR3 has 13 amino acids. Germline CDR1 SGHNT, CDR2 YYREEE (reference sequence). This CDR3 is CASSTDRGRGYTF. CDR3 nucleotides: TGTGCCAGCAGCACGGACAGGGGGCGAGGCTACACCTTC.

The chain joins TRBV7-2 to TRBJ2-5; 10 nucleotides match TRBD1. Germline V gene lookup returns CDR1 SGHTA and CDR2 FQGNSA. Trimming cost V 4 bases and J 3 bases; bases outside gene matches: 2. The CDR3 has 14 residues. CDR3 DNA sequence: TGTGCCAGCAGCTATGGACAGGGGGAAGAGACCCAGTACTTC. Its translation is CASSYGQGEETQYF. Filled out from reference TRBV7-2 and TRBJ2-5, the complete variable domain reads GAGVSQSPSNKVTEKGKDVELRCDPISGHTALYWYRQSLGQGLEFLIYFQGNSAPDKSGLPSDRFSAERTGGSVSTLTIQRTQQEDSAVYLCASSYGQGEETQYFGPGTRLLVL.

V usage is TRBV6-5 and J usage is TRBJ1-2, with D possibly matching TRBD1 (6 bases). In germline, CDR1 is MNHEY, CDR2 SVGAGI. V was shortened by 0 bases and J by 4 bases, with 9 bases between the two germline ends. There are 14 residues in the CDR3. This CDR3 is CASSYSRGFYGYTF. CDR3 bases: TGTGCCAGCAGTTACTCGAGGGGGTTCTATGGCTACACCTTC.

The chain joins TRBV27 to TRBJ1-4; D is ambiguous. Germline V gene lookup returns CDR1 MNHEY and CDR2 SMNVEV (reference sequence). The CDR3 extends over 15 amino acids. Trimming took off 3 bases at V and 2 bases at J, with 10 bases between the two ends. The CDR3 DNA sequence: TGTGCCAGCAGTTTCAAACACGGGACTAATGAAAAACTGTTTTTT. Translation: CASSFKHGTNEKLFF.

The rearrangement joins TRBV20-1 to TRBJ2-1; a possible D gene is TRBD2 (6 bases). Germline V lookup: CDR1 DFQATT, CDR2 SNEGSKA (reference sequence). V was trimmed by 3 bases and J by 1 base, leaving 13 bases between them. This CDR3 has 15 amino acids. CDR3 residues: CSASLGGSSYNEQFF. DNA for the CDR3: TGCAGTGCTAGTTTGGGGGGTTCATCCTACAATGAGCAGTTCTTC.

As DNA, the CDR3 is TGTGCCATCAGGGGACAGGGGGGTTTTATGAACACTGAAGCTTTCTTT. Protein: CAIRGQGGFMNTEAFF. The J gene is TRBJ1-1, the V gene TRBV10-3; 11 bases are shared with TRBD1. J gave up 0 bases and V 6 bases, and 6 bases lay outside the gene matches. Per germline, CDR1 ENHRY and CDR2 SYGVKD. The CDR3 covers 16 residues.

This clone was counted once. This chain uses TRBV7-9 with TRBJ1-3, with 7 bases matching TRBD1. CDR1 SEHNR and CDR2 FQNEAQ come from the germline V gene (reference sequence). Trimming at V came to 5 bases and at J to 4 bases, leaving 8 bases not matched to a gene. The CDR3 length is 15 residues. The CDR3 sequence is CASSTQGSEGNTIYF. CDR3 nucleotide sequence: TGTGCCAGCAGCACACAGGGGTCAGAAGGAAACACCATATATTTT.

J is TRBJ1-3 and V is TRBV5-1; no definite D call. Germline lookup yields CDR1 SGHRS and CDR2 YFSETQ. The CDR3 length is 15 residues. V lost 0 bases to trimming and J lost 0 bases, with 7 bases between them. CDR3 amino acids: CASSLAPSSGNTIYF. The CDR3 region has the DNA TGCGCCAGCAGCTTGGCCCCCAGCTCTGGAAACACCATATATTTT.

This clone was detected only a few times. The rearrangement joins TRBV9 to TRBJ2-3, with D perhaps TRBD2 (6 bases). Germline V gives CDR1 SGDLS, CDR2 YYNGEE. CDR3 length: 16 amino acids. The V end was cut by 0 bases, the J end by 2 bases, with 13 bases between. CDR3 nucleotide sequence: TGTGCCAGCAGCGTAGCGGCGGGACGGGACACAGATACGCAGTATTTT. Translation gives CASSVAAGRDTDTQYF.

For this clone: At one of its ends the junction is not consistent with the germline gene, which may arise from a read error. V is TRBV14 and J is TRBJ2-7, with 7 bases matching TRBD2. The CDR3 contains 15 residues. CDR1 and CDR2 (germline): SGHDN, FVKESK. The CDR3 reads CASSQETTGGYEQYF. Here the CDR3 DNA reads TGTGCCAGCAGTCAAGAAACTACGGGGGGCTACGAGCAGTACTTC. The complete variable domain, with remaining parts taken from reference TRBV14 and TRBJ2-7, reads EAGVTQFPSHSVIEKGQTVTLRCDPISGHDNLYWYRRVMGKEIKFLLHFVKESKQDESGMPNNRFLAERTGGTYSTLKVQPAELEDSGVYFCASSQETTGGYEQYFGPGTRLTVT.

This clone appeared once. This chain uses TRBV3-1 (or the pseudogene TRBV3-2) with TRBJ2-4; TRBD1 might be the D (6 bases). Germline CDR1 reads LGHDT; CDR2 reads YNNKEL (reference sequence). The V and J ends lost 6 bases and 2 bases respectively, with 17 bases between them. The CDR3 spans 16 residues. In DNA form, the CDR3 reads TGTGCCAGCAGTCTCTCACTGACAGGTTCCAAAAACATTCAGTACTTC. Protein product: CASSLSLTGSKNIQYF.

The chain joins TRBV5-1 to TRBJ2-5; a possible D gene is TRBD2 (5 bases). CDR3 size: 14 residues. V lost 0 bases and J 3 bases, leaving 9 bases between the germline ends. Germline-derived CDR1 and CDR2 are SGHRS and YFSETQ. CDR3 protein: CASSLGRREETQYF. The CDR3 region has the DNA TGCGCCAGCAGCTTGGGGAGGCGGGAAGAGACCCAGTACTTC.

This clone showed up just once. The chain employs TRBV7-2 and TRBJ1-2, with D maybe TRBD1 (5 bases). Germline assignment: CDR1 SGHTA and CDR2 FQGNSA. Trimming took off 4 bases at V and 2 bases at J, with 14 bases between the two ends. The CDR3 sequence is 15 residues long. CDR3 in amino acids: CASSSSGGENYGYTF. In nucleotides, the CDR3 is TGTGCCAGCAGCTCCTCCGGGGGGGAAAACTATGGCTACACCTTC.

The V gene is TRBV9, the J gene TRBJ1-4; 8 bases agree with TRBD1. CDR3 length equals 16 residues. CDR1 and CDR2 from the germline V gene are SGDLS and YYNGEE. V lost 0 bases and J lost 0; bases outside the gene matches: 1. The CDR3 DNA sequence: TGTGCCAGCAGCGTAGAACAGGGGGCAACTAATGAAAAACTGTTTTTT. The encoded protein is CASSVEQGATNEKLFF. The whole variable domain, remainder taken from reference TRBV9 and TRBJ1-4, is DSGVTQTPKHLITATGQRVTLRCSPRSGDLSVYWYQQSLDQGLQFLIQYYNGEERAKGNILERFSAQQFPDLHSELNLSSLELGDSALYFCASSVEQGATNEKLFFGSGTQLSVL.

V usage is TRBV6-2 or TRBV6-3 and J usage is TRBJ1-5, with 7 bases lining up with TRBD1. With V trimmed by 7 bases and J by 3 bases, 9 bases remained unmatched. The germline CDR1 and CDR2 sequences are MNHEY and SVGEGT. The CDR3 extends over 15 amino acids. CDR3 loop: CASTPLGQINQPQHF. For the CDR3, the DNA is TGTGCCAGCACCCCCCTGGGACAGATCAATCAGCCCCAGCATTTT.

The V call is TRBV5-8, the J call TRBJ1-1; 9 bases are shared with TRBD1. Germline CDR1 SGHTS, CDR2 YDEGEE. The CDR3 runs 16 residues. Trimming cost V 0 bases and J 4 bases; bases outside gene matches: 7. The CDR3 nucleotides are TGTGCCAGCAGCTTGGCCTTGACAGGGGGAAGCACTGAAGCTTTCTTT. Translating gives CASSLALTGGSTEAFF.

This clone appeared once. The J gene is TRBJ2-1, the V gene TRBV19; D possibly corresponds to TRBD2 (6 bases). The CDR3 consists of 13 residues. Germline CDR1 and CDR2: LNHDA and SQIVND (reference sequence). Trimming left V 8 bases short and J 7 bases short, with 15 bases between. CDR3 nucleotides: TGTGCCAGTCAGGAGGGCCTGAGGAATGAGCAGTTCTTC. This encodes CASQEGLRNEQFF. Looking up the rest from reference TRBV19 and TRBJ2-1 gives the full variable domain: DGGITQSPKYLFRKEGQNVTLSCEQNLNHDAMYWYRQDPGQGLRLIYYSQIVNDFQKGDIAEGYSVSREKKESFPLTVTSAQKNPTAFYLCASQEGLRNEQFFGPGTRLTVL.

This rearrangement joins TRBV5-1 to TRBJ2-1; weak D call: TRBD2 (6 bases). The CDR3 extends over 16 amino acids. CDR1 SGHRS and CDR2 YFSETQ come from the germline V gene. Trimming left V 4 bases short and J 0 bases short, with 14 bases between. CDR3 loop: CASSPQAGSSYNEQFF. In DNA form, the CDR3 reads TGCGCCAGCAGCCCGCAGGCGGGGAGCTCCTACAATGAGCAGTTCTTC.

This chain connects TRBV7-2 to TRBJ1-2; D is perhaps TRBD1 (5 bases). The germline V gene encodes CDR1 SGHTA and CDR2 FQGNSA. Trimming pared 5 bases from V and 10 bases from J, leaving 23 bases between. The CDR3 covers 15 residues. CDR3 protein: CASSPSQTAPRVYTF. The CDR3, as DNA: TGTGCCAGCAGCCCCTCCCAGACAGCCCCTCGAGTCTACACCTTC.

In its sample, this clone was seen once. CDR3 bases: TGTGCCAGCAGCTTCCAGACTAGCACCGGGGAGCTGTTTTTT. It specifies CASSFQTSTGELFF. The chain has TRBV7-6 and TRBJ2-2; tentatively, D is TRBD2 (6 bases). The CDR3 totals 14 residues. CDR1 is SGHVS, CDR2 FNYEAQ, per germline. Trimming took off 3 bases at V and 4 bases at J, with 9 bases between the two ends. Combining the CDR3 with reference TRBV7-6 and TRBJ2-2 gives the whole variable domain GAGVSQSPRYKVTKRGQDVALRCDPISGHVSLYWYRQALGQGPEFLTYFNYEAQQDKSGLPNDRFSAERPEGSISTLTIQRTEQRDSAMYRCASSFQTSTGELFFGEGSRLTVL.

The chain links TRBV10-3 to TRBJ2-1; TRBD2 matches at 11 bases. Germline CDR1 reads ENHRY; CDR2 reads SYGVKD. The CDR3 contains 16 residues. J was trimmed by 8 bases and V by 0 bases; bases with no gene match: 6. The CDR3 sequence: CAISESNLAGGDEQFF. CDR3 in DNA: TGTGCCATCAGTGAGTCGAACCTAGCGGGAGGAGATGAGCAGTTCTTC.

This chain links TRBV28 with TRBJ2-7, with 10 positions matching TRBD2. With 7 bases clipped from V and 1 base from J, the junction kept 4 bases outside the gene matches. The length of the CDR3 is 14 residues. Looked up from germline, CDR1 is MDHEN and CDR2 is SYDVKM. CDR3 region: CASKLLAGSYEQYF. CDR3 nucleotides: TGTGCCAGCAAGCTACTAGCGGGATCCTACGAGCAGTACTTC.

CDR3 nucleotides: TGTGCCAGCACCCCTAGCGGGAGGGCCACCGGGGAGCTGTTTTTT. Amino acid sequence: CASTPSGRATGELFF. This sequence joins TRBV28 and TRBJ2-2; 12 nucleotides align to TRBD2. CDR1 MDHEN and CDR2 SYDVKM come from the germline V gene. V gave up 7 bases and J gave up 4 bases; unmatched junction bases: 4. CDR3 length equals 15 residues. Full variable domain (remainder filled in from reference TRBV28 and TRBJ2-2): DVKVTQSSRYLVKRTGEKVFLECVQDMDHENMFWYRQDPGLGLRLIYFSYDVKMKEKGDIPEGYSVSREKKERFSLILESASTNQTSMYLCASTPSGRATGELFFGEGSRLTVL.

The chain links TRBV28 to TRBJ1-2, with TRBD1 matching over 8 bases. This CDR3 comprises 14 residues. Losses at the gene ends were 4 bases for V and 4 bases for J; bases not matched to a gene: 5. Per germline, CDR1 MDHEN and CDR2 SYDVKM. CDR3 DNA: TGTGCCAGCAGTTCAGGGGGCAGTAGCTATGGCTACACCTTC. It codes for CASSSGGSSYGYTF.

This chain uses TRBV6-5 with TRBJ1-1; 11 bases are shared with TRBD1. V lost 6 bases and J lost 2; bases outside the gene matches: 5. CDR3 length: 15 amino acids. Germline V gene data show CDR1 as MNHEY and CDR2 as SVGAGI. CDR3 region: CASREGQGGNTEAFF. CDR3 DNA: TGTGCCAGCAGGGAGGGACAGGGGGGAAACACTGAAGCTTTCTTT.

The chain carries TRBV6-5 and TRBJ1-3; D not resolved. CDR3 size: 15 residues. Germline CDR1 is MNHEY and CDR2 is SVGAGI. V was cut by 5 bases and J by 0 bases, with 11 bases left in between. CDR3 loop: CASSRAGISGNTIYF. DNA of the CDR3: TGTGCCAGCAGTCGGGCCGGGATCTCTGGAAACACCATATATTTT.